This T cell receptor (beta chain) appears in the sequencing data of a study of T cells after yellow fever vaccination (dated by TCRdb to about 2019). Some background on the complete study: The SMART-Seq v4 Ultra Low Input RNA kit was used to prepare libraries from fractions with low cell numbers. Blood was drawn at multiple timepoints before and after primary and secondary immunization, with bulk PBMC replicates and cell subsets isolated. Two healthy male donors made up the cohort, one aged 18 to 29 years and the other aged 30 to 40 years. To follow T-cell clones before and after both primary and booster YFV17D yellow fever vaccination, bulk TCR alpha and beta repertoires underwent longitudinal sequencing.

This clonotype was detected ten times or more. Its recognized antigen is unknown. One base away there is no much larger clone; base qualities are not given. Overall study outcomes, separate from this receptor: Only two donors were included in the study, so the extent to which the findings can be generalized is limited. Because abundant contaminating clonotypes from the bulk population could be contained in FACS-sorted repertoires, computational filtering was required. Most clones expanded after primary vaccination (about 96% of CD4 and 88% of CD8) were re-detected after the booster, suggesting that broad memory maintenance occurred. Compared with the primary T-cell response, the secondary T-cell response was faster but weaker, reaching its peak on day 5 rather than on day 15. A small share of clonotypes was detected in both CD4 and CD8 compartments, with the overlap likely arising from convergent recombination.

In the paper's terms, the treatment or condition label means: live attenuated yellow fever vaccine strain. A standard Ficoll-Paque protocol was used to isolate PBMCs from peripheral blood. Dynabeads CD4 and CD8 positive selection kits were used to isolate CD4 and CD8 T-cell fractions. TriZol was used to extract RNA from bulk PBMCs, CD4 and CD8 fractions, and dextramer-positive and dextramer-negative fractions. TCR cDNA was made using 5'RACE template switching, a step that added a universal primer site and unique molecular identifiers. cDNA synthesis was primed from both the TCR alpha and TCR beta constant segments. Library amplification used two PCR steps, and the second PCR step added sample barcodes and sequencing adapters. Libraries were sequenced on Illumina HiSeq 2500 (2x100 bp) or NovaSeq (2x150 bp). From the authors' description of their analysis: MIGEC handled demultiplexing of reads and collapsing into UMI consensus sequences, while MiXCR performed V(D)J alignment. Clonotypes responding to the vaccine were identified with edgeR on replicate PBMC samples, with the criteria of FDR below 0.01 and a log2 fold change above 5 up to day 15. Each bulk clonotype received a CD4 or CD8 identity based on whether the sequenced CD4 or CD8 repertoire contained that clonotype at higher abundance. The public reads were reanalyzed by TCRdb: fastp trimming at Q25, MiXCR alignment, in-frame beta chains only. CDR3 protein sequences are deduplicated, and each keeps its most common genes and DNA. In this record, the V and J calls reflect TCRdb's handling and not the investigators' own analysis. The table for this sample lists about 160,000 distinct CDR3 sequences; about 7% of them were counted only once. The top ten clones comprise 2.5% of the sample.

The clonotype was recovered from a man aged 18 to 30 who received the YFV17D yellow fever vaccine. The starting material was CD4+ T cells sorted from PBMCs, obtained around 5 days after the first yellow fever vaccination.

The nucleotides are TGTGCCAGCAGTCTGACCCATAACACCGGGGAGCTGTTTTTT. The resulting protein is CASSLTHNTGELFF. The rearranged segments are TRBV28 and TRBJ2-2; no D gene call is confident. At the junction V is shortened by 5 bases and J by 2 bases, with 9 bases in between. Measured from the cysteine to the phenylalanine, the CDR3 is 14 residues long. Only CDR3 DNA is held: 42 bases, read in frame from base 1. According to the germline V gene, CDR1 reads MDHEN and CDR2 reads SYDVKM. Supplemented by the reference TRBV28 and TRBJ2-2 proteins around the CDR3, the complete variable domain is DVKVTQSSRYLVKRTGEKVFLECVQDMDHENMFWYRQDPGLGLRLIYFSYDVKMKEKGDIPEGYSVSREKKERFSLILESASTNQTSMYLCASSLTHNTGELFFGEGSRLTVL.